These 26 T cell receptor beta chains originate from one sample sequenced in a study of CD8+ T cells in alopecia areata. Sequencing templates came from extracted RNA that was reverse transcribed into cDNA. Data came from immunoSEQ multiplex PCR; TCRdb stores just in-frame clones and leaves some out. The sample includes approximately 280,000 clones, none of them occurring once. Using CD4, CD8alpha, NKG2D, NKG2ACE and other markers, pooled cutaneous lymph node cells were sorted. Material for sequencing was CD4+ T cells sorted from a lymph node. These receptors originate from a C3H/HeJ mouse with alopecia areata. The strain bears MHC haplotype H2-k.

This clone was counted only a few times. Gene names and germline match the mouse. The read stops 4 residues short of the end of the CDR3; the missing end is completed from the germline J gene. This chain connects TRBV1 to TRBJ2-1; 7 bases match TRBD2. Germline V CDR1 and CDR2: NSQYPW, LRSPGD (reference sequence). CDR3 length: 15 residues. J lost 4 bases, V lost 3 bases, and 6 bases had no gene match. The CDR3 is CTCSAGGNGYAEQFF. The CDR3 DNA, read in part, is TGCACCTGCAGTGCGGGGGGGAACGGGTATGCT.

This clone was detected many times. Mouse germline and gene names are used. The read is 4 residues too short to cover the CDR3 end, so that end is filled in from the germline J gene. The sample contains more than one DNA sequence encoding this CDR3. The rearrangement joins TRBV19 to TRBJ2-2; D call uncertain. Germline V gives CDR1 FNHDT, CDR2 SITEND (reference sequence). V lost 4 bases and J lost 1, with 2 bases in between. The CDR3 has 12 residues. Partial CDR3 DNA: TGTGCCAGCAGTCAAAACACCGGG. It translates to CASSQNTG. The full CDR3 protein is CASSQNTGQLYF.

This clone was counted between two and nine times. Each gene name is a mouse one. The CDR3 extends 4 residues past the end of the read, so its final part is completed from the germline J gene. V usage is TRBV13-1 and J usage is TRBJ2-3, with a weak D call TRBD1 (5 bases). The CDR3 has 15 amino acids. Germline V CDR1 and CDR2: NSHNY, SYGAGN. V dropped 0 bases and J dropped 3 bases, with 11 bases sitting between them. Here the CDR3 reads CASSDAEGKAETLYF. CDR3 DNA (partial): TGTGCCAGCAGTGATGCAGAGGGGAAGGCAGAA.

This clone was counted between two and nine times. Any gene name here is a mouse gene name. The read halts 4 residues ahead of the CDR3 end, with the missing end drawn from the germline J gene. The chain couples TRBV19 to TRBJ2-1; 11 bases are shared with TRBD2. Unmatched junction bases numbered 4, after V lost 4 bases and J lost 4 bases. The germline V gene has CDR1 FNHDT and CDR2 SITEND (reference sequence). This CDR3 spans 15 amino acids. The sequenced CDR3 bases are TGTGCCAGCAGTCCGACTGGGGGGGGGTATGCT. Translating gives CASSPTGGGYA. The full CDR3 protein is CASSPTGGGYAEQFF.

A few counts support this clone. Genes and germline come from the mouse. The CDR3 is CASSDLDRGDAEQFF. CDR3 DNA (partial): TGTGCCAGCAGTGATTTGGACAGGGGTGATGCT. This chain uses TRBV13-1 with TRBJ2-1; 9 bases line up with TRBD1. The CDR3 extends 4 residues past the end of the read, so its final part is completed from the germline J gene. Germline V lookup: CDR1 NSHNY, CDR2 SYGAGN. The length of the CDR3 is 15 residues. V was pared by 1 base and J by 5 bases, with 4 bases of the junction left unmatched.

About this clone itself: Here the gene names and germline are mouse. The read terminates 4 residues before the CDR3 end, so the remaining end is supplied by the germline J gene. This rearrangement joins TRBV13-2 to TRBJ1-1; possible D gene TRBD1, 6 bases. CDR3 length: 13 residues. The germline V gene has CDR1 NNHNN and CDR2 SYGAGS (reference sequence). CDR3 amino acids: CASGESRGGEVFF. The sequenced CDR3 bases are TGTGCCAGCGGTGAGAGCAGGGGAGGA.

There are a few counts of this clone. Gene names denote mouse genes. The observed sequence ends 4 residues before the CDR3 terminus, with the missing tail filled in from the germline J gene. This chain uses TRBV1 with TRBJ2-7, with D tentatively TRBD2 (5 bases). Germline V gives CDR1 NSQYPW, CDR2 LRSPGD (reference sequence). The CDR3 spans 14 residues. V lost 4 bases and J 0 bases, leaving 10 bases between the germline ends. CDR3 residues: CTCSGAGSSYEQYF. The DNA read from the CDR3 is TGCACCTGCAGTGGTGCTGGGAGCTCCTAT.

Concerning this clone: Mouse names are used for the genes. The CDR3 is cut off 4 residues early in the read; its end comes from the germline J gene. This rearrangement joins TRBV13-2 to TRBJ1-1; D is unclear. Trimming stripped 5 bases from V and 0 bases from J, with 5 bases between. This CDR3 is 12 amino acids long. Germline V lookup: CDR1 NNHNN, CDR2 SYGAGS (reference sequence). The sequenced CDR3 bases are TGTGCCAGCGGGACATCAAACACA. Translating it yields CASGTSNT. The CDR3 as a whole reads CASGTSNTEVFF.

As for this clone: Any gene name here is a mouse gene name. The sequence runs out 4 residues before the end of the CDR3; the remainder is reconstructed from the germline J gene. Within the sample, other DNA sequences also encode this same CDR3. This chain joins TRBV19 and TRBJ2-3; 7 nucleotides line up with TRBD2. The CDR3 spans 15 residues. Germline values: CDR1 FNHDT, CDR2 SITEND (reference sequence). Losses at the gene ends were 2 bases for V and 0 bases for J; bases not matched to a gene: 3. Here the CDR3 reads CASSMAGGSAETLYF. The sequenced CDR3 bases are TGTGCCAGCAGTATGGCTGGGGGTAGTGCAGAA.

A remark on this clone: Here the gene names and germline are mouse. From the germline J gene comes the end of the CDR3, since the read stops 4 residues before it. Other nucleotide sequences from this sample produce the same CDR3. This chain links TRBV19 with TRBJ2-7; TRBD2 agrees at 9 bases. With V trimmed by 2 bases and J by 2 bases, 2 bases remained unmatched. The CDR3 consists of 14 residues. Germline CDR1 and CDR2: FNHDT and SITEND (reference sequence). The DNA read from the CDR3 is TGTGCCAGCAGTATCCCTGGGGGGGCCTAT. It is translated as CASSIPGGAY. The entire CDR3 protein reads CASSIPGGAYEQYF.

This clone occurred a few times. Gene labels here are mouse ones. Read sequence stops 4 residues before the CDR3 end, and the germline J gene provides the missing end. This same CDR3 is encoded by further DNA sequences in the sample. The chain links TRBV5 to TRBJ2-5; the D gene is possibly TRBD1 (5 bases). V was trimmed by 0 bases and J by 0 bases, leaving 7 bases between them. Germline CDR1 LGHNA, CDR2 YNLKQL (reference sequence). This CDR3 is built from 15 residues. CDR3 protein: CASSQETVNQDTQYF. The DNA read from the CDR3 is TGTGCCAGCAGCCAAGAGACAGTTAACCAAGAC.

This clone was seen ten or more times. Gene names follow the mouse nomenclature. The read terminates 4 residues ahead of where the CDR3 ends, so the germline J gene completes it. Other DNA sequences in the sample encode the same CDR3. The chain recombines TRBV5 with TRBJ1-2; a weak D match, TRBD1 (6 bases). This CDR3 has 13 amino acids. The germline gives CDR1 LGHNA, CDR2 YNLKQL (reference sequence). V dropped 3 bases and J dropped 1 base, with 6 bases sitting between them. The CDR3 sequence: CASSQDRNSDYTF. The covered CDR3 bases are TGTGCCAGCAGCCAGGACAGAAACTCC.

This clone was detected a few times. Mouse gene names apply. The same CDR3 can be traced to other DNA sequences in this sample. The covered CDR3 bases are TGCACCTGCAGTGCAGGGGTGGGAAACTATGCT. Protein sequence: CTCSAGVGNYA. The whole CDR3 sequence is CTCSAGVGNYAEQFF. The rearrangement uses TRBV1 and TRBJ2-1; D is undetermined. The sequenced fragment ends 4 residues before the CDR3 boundary, so the rest is inferred from the germline J gene. CDR3 size: 15 residues. The germline gives CDR1 NSQYPW, CDR2 LRSPGD (reference sequence). Trimming shortened V by 1 base and J by 1 base, and 8 bases separated the two germline ends.

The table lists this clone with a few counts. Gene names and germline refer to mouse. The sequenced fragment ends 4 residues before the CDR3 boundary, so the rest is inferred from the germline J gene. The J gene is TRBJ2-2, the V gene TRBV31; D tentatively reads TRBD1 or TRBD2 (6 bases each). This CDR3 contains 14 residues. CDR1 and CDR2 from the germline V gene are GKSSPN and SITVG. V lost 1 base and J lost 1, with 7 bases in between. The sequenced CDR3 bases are TGTGCCTGGAGTCAGGGGGGAAACACCGGG. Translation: CAWSQGGNTG. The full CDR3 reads CAWSQGGNTGQLYF.

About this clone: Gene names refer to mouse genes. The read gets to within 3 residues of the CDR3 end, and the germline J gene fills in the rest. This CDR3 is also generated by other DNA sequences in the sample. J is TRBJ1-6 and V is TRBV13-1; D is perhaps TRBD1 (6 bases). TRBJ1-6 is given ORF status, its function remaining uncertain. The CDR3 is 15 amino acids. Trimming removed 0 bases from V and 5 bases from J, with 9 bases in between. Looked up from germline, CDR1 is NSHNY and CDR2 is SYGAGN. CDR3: CASSDGGQNNSPLYF. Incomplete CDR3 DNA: TGTGCCAGCAGTGATGGGGGACAAAATAATTCGCCC.

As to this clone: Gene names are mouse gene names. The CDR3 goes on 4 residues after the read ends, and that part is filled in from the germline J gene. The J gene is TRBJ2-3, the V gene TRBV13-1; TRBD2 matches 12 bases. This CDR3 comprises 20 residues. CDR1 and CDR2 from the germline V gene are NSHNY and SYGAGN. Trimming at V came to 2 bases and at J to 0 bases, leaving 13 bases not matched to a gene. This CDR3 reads CASSDGTGGPVTSSAETLYF. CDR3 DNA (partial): TGTGCCAGCAGTGACGGGACTGGGGGGCCCGTCACCTCTAGTGCAGAA.

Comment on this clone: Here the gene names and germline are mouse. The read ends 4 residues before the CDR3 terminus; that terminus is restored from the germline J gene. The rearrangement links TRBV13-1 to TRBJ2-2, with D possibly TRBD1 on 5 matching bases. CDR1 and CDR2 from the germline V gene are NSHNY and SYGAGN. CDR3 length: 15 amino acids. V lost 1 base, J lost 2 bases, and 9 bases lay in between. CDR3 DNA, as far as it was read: TGTGCCAGCAGTGATTTCAGGGAGAACACCGGG. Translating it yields CASSDFRENTG. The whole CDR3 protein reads CASSDFRENTGQLYF.

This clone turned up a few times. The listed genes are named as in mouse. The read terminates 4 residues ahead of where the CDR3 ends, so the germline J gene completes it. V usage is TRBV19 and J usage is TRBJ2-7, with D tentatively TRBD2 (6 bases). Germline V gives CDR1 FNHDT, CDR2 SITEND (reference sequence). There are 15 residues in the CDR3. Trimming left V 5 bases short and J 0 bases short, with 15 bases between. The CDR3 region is CASSPSGLSSYEQYF. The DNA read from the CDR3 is TGTGCCAGCAGCCCCTCGGGACTTAGCTCCTAT.

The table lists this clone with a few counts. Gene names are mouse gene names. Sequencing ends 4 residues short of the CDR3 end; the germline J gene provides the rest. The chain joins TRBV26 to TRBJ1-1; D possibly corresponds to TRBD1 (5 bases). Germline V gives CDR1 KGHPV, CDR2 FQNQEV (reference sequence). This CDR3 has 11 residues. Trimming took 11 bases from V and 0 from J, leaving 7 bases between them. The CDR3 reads CAATANTEVFF. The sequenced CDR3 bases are TGTGCCGCGACAGCAAACACA.

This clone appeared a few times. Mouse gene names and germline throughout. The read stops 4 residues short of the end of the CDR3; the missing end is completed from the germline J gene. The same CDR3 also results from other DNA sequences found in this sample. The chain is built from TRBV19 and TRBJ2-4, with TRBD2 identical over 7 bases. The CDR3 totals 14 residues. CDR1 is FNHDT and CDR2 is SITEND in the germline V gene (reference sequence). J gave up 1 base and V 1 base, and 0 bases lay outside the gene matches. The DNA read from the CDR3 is TGTGCCAGCAGTATACTGGGGGGTCAAAAC. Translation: CASSILGGQN. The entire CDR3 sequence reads CASSILGGQNTLYF.

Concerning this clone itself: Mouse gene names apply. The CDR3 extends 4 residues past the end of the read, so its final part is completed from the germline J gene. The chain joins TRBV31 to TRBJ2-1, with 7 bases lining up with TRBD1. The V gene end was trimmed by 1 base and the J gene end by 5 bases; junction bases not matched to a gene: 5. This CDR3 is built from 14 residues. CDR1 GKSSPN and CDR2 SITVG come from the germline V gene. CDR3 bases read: TGTGCCTGGAGTCCTCCGACAGGGAATGCT. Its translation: CAWSPPTGNA. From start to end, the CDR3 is CAWSPPTGNAEQFF.

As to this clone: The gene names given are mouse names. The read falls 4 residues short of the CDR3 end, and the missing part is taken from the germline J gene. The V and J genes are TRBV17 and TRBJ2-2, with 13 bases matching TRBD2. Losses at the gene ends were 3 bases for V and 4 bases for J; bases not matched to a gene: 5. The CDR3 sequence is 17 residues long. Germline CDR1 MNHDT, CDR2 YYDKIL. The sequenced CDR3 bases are TGTGCTAGCAGTAGGCGGACTGGGGGGGCCACCACCGGG. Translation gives CASSRRTGGATTG. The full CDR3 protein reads CASSRRTGGATTGQLYF.

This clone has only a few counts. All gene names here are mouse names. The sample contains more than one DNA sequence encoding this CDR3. The sequenced CDR3 bases are TGTGCCAGCAGGGACATTAACTATGCT. As protein: CASRDINYA. The entire CDR3 protein reads CASRDINYAEQFF. The gene calls are TRBV19 and TRBJ2-1, with D possibly being TRBD1 (5 bases). The sequence runs out 4 residues before the end of the CDR3; the remainder is reconstructed from the germline J gene. The CDR3 extends over 13 amino acids. Between the trimmed V and J ends, which lost 5 bases and 0 bases, there was a span of 6 bases. Germline V gene lookup returns CDR1 FNHDT and CDR2 SITEND (reference sequence).

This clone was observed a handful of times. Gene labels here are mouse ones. The CDR3 bases that were read are TGTGCCAGCAGCCAGCCGGGACACTCAAACTCC. Its translation: CASSQPGHSNS. The entire CDR3 sequence reads CASSQPGHSNSDYTF. V and J are TRBV5 and TRBJ1-2; perhaps TRBD1 as D (6 bases). From the germline J gene comes the end of the CDR3, since the read stops 4 residues before it. V was shortened by 3 bases and J by 0 bases, with 11 bases between the two germline ends. The CDR3 runs to 15 residues. CDR1 is LGHNA, CDR2 YNLKQL, per germline (reference sequence).

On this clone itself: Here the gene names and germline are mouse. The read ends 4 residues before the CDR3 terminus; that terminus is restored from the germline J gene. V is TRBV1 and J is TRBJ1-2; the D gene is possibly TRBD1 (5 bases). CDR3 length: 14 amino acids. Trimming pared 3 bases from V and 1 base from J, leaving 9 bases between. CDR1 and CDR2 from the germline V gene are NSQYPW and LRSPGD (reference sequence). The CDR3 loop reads CTCSAGQVNSDYTF. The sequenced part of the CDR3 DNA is TGCACCTGCAGTGCCGGACAAGTAAACTCC.

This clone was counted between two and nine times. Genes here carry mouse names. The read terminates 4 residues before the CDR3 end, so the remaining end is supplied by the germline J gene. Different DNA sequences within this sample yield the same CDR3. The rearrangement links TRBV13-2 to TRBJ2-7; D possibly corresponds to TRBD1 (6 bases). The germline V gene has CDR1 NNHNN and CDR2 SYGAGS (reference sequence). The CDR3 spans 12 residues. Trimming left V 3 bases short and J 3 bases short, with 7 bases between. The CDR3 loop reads CASGGTVYEQYF. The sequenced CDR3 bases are TGTGCCAGCGGTGGGACAGTCTAT.